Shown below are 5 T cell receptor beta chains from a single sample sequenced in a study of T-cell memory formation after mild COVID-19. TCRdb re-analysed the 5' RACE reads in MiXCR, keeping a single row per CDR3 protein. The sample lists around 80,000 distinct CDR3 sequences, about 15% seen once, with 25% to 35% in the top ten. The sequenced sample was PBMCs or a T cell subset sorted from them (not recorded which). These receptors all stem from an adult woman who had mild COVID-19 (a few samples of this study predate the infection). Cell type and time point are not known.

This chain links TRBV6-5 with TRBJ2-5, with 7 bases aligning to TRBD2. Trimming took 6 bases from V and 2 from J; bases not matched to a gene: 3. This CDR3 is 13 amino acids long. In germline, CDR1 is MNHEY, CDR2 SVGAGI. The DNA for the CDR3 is TGTGCCAGCAGAGCGGGACTTCAAGAGACCCAGTACTTC. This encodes CASRAGLQETQYF.

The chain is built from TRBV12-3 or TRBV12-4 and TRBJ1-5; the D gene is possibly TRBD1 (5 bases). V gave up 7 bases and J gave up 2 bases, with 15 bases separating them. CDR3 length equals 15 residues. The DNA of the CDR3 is TGTGCCAGCACTCCCCGTGGAGGGGGCAATCAGCCCCAGCATTTT. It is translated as CASTPRGGGNQPQHF.

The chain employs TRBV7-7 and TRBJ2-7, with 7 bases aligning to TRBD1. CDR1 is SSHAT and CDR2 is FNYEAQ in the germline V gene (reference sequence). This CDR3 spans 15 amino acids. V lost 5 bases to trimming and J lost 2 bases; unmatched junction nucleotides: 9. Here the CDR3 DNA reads TGTGCCAGCAGCCTAAGACAGGGAATAACCTACGAGCAGTACTTC. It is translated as CASSLRQGITYEQYF.

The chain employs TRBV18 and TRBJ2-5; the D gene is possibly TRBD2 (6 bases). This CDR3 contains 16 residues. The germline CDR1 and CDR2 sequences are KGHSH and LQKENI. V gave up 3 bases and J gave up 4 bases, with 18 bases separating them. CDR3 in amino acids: CASSPKEWRVGETQYF. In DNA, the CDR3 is TGTGCCAGCTCACCGAAGGAGTGGAGGGTGGGAGAGACCCAGTACTTC.

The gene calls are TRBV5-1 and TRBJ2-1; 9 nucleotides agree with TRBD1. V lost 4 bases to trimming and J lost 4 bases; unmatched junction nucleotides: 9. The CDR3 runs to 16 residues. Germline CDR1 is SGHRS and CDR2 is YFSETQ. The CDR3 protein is CASSPRGQGGYNEQFF. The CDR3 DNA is TGCGCCAGCAGCCCGAGGGGACAGGGTGGGTACAATGAGCAGTTCTTC.